These 31 T cell receptor beta chains came from one sample sequenced in a study of cytomegalovirus exposure and HLA in healthy donors. The PCR used 60 Vbeta and 13 Jbeta primers. The repertoire was sequenced with immunoSEQ multiplex PCR; TCRdb's copy has only in-frame clones and lacks some. The data show more than 150,000 clones, 60% to 80% seen once. Material: PBMCs. These receptor sequences come from a woman between 40 and 55 years old in good health and CMV-seropositive.

The chain recombines TRBV6-5 with TRBJ2-2; tentative D call: TRBD1 (6 bases). This CDR3 is 15 amino acids long. Germline assignment: CDR1 MNHEY and CDR2 SVGAGI. V gave up 6 bases and J gave up 2 bases, with 13 bases separating them. The CDR3 DNA sequence: TGTGCCAGCAGACAGACAGGAGCTAACACCGGGGAGCTGTTTTTT. Protein: CASRQTGANTGELFF.

V is TRBV28 and J is TRBJ1-2; D is unresolved. The CDR3 is 12 residues long. Germline V gene lookup returns CDR1 MDHEN and CDR2 SYDVKM. The ends were cut back, 3 bases at V and 3 bases at J, with 5 bases in the middle. The CDR3 loop is CASSLGHYGYTF. The CDR3 DNA is TGTGCCAGCAGTTTGGGCCACTATGGCTACACCTTC.

The rearrangement links TRBV23-1 to TRBJ1-2, with 9 bases that match TRBD1. TRBV23-1 is an ORF, with its function uncertain. V gave up 6 bases and J gave up 6 bases; unmatched junction bases: 17. The CDR3 extends over 17 amino acids. This CDR3 is CASSSQQGARMVDGYTF. The CDR3 nucleotides read TGCGCCAGCAGCTCTCAACAGGGGGCGCGAATGGTCGATGGCTACACCTTC.

The count of this clone is one. The chain uses TRBV18 and TRBJ2-2; D possibly corresponds to TRBD1 (5 bases). V was pared by 3 bases and J by 4 bases, with 6 bases between. This CDR3 has 13 residues. Looked up from germline, CDR1 is KGHSH and CDR2 is LQKENI. CDR3 sequence reads: CASSPQGTGELFF. CDR3 bases: TGTGCCAGCTCACCCCAGGGCACCGGGGAGCTGTTTTTT.

The table lists this clone with a few counts. The V and J genes are TRBV4-1 and TRBJ1-4; D is possibly TRBD1 (6 bases). CDR1 is MGHRA, CDR2 YSYEKL, per germline. This CDR3 comprises 16 residues. Trimming removed 7 bases at V and 8 bases at J, with 23 bases between. CDR3 protein: CASNRYWAGVREKLFF. CDR3 in DNA: TGCGCCAGCAACCGATATTGGGCAGGGGTAAGGGAAAAACTGTTTTTT.

This clone was counted between two and nine times. The chain recombines TRBV18 with TRBJ2-7; possibly TRBD2 for D (5 bases). The germline V and J ends were trimmed by 0 bases and 9 bases, with 12 bases remaining between them. Per germline, CDR1 KGHSH and CDR2 LQKENI. The CDR3 is 13 residues long. The CDR3 protein is CASSPPEGRGQYF. DNA for the CDR3: TGTGCCAGCTCACCACCGGAAGGACGGGGGCAGTACTTC.

There are a few counts of this clone. The chain links TRBV7-3 to TRBJ2-1; 8 positions agree with TRBD2. Germline V gene data show CDR1 as SGHTA and CDR2 as FQGTGA. The CDR3 runs 12 residues. V gave up 1 base and J gave up 10 bases; unmatched junction bases: 0. The CDR3 DNA reads TGTGCCAGCAGCTTAATAGCGGGGGAGCAGTTCTTC. The encoded protein is CASSLIAGEQFF.

In the case of this clone: A junction boundary mismatches the germline segment, possibly from a read error. The chain uses TRBV7-7 and TRBJ2-3, with D tentatively TRBD1 (6 bases). From germline, CDR1 is SSHAT and CDR2 FNYEAQ (reference sequence). This CDR3 is 15 amino acids long. The CDR3 region is CASSLQGQPTDTQYF. The CDR3 nucleotides are TGTGCTAGCAGCTTACAGGGTCAACCCACAGATACGCAGTATTTT.

This clone was recorded only once. The chain is built from TRBV19 and TRBJ1-2; 9 bases match TRBD1. The CDR3 runs to 15 residues. V was pared by 6 bases and J by 0 bases, with 5 bases of the junction left unmatched. Germline values: CDR1 LNHDA, CDR2 SQIVND (reference sequence). The CDR3 coding sequence is TGTGCCAGTAGCACAGGGGGCCGAGCTAACTATGGCTACACCTTC. Translating it yields CASSTGGRANYGYTF.

For the CDR3, the DNA is TGCGCCAGCAGCTTGAGCCGGAGGGGAGGAGTCGAGCAGTACTTC. Translation gives CASSLSRRGGVEQYF. The chain carries TRBV5-1 and TRBJ2-7; D possibly corresponds to TRBD2 (6 bases). CDR3 size: 15 residues. Germline CDR1 is SGHRS and CDR2 is YFSETQ. V was shortened by 1 base and J by 6 bases, with 17 bases between the two germline ends.

This clone appeared a few times. V gene TRBV11-2 combines with J gene TRBJ1-3; no firm D call. This CDR3 is built from 17 residues. V was shortened by 1 base and J by 1 base, with 14 bases between the two germline ends. Germline CDR1 SGHAT, CDR2 FQNNGV. This CDR3 reads CASSLGSAPGSGNTIYF. The CDR3 region has the DNA TGTGCCAGCAGCTTAGGATCGGCCCCCGGGTCTGGAAACACCATATATTTT.

The chain couples TRBV9 to TRBJ2-4; D may be TRBD1 (5 bases). V lost 1 base, J lost 5 bases, and 13 bases lay in between. Looked up from germline, CDR1 is SGDLS and CDR2 is YYNGEE. The CDR3 loop spans 15 amino acids. This CDR3 reads CASSVTPVTENIQYF. The CDR3 DNA reads TGTGCCAGCAGCGTAACCCCCGTGACAGAAAACATTCAGTACTTC.

The J gene is TRBJ1-1, the V gene TRBV6-9; D is possibly TRBD1 (6 bases). Germline CDR1 and CDR2: MNHGY and SVAAGI. Deletions cut 6 bases from V and 3 bases from J, with 20 bases between. The CDR3 sequence is 16 residues long. CDR3 protein: CASSPARDRSDTEAFF. CDR3 in DNA: TGTGCCAGCAGCCCTGCCCGTGACAGGTCTGACACTGAAGCTTTCTTT.

The genes are TRBV2 and TRBJ2-3; D unresolved. Trimming pared 4 bases from V and 3 bases from J, leaving 11 bases between. Germline values: CDR1 SNHLY, CDR2 FYNNEI. This CDR3 has 14 residues. CDR3 amino acids: CASSVGSPTDTQYF. Written as DNA, the CDR3 is TGTGCCAGCAGTGTGGGCTCTCCGACAGATACGCAGTATTTT.

This rearrangement joins TRBV18 to TRBJ1-4, with 7 bases that match TRBD1. V gave up 6 bases and J gave up 5 bases; unmatched junction bases: 3. The CDR3 covers 13 residues. In germline, CDR1 is KGHSH, CDR2 LQKENI. CDR3 protein: CASSDRENEKLFF. The CDR3 region has the DNA TGTGCCAGCTCCGACAGGGAGAATGAAAAACTGTTTTTT.

This clone was recorded a few times. The rearrangement joins TRBV2 to TRBJ2-1; 7 bases agree with TRBD1. V was clipped by 6 bases and J by 4 bases; unmatched bases: 3. Germline CDR1 and CDR2: SNHLY and FYNNEI. The CDR3 spans 13 residues. This chain's CDR3 is CASSEGAYNEQFF. Written as DNA, the CDR3 is TGTGCCAGCAGCGAGGGGGCATACAATGAGCAGTTCTTC.

This clone was picked up a small number of times. V usage is TRBV10-2 and J usage is TRBJ1-5; 8 bases align to TRBD1. J gave up 0 bases and V 5 bases, and 6 bases lay outside the gene matches. CDR3 length equals 16 residues. The germline CDR1 and CDR2 sequences are WSHSY and SAAADI. DNA of the CDR3: TGCGCCAGCAGTCTTTACAGGGGGGATAGCAATCAGCCCCAGCATTTT. Its protein product is CASSLYRGDSNQPQHF.

This chain connects TRBV29-1 to TRBJ1-1; no reliable D call. V was shortened by 6 bases and J by 7 bases, with 12 bases between the two germline ends. Per the germline V gene, CDR1 is SQVTM and CDR2 is ANQGSEA. The CDR3 contains 11 residues. CDR3 nucleotide sequence: TGCAGCGTCGGACTCCCTAATGAAGCTTTCTTT. Translated: CSVGLPNEAFF.

This clone was recorded at least ten times. The rearrangement joins TRBV4-3 to TRBJ1-1, with TRBD1 matching 7 bases. Germline V lookup: CDR1 LGHNA, CDR2 YSLEER. V shed 2 bases and J 0 bases; nucleotides not matched to a gene: 6. CDR3 length: 16 amino acids. The CDR3 reads CASSQMTGTMNTEAFF. In DNA, the CDR3 is TGCGCCAGCAGCCAAATGACAGGGACCATGAACACTGAAGCTTTCTTT.

This clone was detected only a few times. The chain links TRBV6-5 to TRBJ1-1, with D unresolved. The CDR3 has 13 amino acids. V gave up 0 bases and J gave up 6 bases, with 8 bases separating them. CDR1 is MNHEY and CDR2 is SVGAGI in the germline V gene. CDR3 sequence reads: CASSYSRVAEAFF. The CDR3 DNA is TGTGCCAGCAGTTACTCGAGGGTGGCTGAAGCTTTCTTT.

This chain connects TRBV7-9 to TRBJ1-1, with a tentative D call TRBD1 (5 bases). This CDR3 is 14 amino acids long. V lost 5 bases to trimming and J lost 1 base, with 11 bases between them. CDR1 is SEHNR, CDR2 FQNEAQ, per germline (reference sequence). As DNA, the CDR3 is TGTGCCAGCAGCCCGGGGGGTTCGAACACTGAAGCTTTCTTT. It encodes CASSPGGSNTEAFF.

The V and J genes are TRBV6-5 and TRBJ2-5, with TRBD1 matching 8 bases. J gave up 5 bases and V 0 bases, and 8 bases lay outside the gene matches. Germline V gene sequence: CDR1 MNHEY, CDR2 SVGAGI. This CDR3 region has 16 residues. The CDR3 loop reads CASSYSRQGAKETQYF. The CDR3 DNA follows: TGTGCCAGCAGTTACTCGCGGCAGGGGGCCAAGGAGACCCAGTACTTC.

About this clone itself: One end of the junction varies from germline; a read error may be responsible. The rearrangement uses TRBV28 and TRBJ2-7; 8 bases are shared with TRBD1. The V gene's germline CDR1 is MDHEN and CDR2 SYDVKM. The CDR3 loop spans 12 amino acids. CDR3 nucleotide sequence: TGTGCCGGCAGTTTGGACAGGGTTGAGCAGTACTTC. Translated, it gives CAGSLDRVEQYF.

This clone was counted once. At one end, the junction sequence differs from germline, possibly due to a read error. The rearrangement uses TRBV7-9 and TRBJ2-1, with 7 bases fitting TRBD1. The CDR3 length is 12 residues. CDR1 and CDR2 (germline): SEHNR, FQNEAQ (reference sequence). The CDR3 loop is CSSSRQGNEQFF. The DNA of the CDR3 is TGTTCCAGCAGTCGACAGGGCAATGAGCAGTTCTTC.

The chain uses TRBV19 and TRBJ2-7, with TRBD1 matching 10 bases. V gave up 6 bases and J gave up 3 bases; unmatched junction bases: 11. The length of the CDR3 is 16 residues. In germline, CDR1 is LNHDA, CDR2 SQIVND (reference sequence). The CDR3 loop is CASSQTRDRGYYEQYF. The CDR3 DNA sequence: TGTGCCAGTAGCCAAACCCGGGACAGGGGCTACTACGAGCAGTACTTC.

The rearrangement links TRBV14 to TRBJ2-2; 7 bases map to TRBD1. Unmatched junction bases numbered 4, after V lost 4 bases and J lost 5 bases. This CDR3 has 14 residues. In germline, CDR1 is SGHDN, CDR2 FVKESK. The CDR3 DNA sequence: TGTGCCAGCAGCCGACAGGGCGGGACCGGGGAGCTGTTTTTT. It codes for CASSRQGGTGELFF.

This chain connects TRBV5-5 to TRBJ2-7, with 10 positions matching TRBD2. Germline V lookup: CDR1 SGHKS, CDR2 YYEKEE (reference sequence). CDR3 length equals 18 residues. With V trimmed by 1 base and J by 4 bases, 14 bases remained unmatched. The CDR3 DNA follows: TGTGCCAGCAGCTTGAGTGCTAGCGGGAGTAGTCTGACGTACGAGCAGTACTTC. This encodes CASSLSASGSSLTYEQYF. Looking up the rest from reference TRBV5-5 and TRBJ2-7 gives the full variable domain: DAGVTQSPTHLIKTRGQQVTLRCSPISGHKSVSWYQQVLGQGPQFIFQYYEKEERGRGNFPDRFSARQFPNYSSELNVNALLLGDSALYLCASSLSASGSSLTYEQYFGPGTRLTVT.

The rearrangement uses TRBV11-3 and TRBJ2-1; D may be TRBD2 (5 bases). Germline CDR1 is SGHNT and CDR2 is YENEEA. The length of the CDR3 is 14 residues. V dropped 1 base and J dropped 10 bases, with 14 bases sitting between them. The CDR3 sequence: CASSLGGGVGEQFF. DNA for the CDR3: TGTGCCAGCAGCTTAGGCGGAGGAGTGGGCGAGCAGTTCTTC.

This clone turned up a few times. In DNA, the CDR3 is TGTGCCGGCGGGACCTACGAGCAGTACTTC. Amino acids: CAGGTYEQYF. This chain uses TRBV6-1 with TRBJ2-7, with D perhaps TRBD2 (6 bases). This CDR3 contains 10 residues. Germline V gene data show CDR1 as MNHNS and CDR2 as SASEGT. Trimming shortened V by 11 bases and J by 2 bases, and 7 bases separated the two germline ends.

This chain links TRBV19 with TRBJ2-4, with 9 nucleotides matching TRBD2. The CDR3 length is 15 residues. Trimming at V came to 3 bases and at J to 5 bases, leaving 5 bases not matched to a gene. Per the germline V gene, CDR1 is LNHDA and CDR2 is SQIVND (reference sequence). CDR3 DNA: TGTGCCAGTAGTATGCTAGCGGGAATAGAAAACATTCAGTACTTC. Its translation is CASSMLAGIENIQYF.

J is TRBJ2-3 and V is TRBV10-3; possible D gene TRBD1, 6 bases. The CDR3 runs 14 residues. V was shortened by 4 bases and J by 1 base, with 9 bases between the two germline ends. Germline V gene sequence: CDR1 ENHRY, CDR2 SYGVKD. The DNA for the CDR3 is TGTGCCATCAGTGGACAGGAAGGCACAGATACGCAGTATTTT. Amino acid sequence: CAISGQEGTDTQYF.